This T cell receptor (beta chain) was obtained from a study of T-cell memory formation after mild COVID-19 (TCRdb year 2021). Context from the whole study: Most TCR sequence clusters were specific to one of the two donors. In two donors, T-cell clones that expanded and contracted after mild COVID-19 were tracked by sequencing TCRalpha and TCRbeta repertoires over time. Two young, previously healthy adult volunteers made up the cohort, one male and one female. Overall study outcomes, separate from this receptor: The second-wave clones that peaked on day 37 were not confirmed to be SARS-CoV-2 specific. Contracting CD4+ clones were located mainly in the CM and EM memory subsets, whereas CD8+ clones were found to be enriched in EMRA. Balanced CD4/CD8 phenotypes were observed for clones contracting from day 15 to 85, whereas a bias towards CD4+ was observed for a second wave of clones expanding from day 15 to 37. Only a couple of mild cases were covered by the study, and larger cohorts that include severe cases with pre-infection samples were considered necessary. The detection of some responding clones in pre-infection memory suggests that pre-existing cross-reactive memory T cells joined the SARS-CoV-2 response.

The sample holds a few counts of this clonotype. What this receptor recognizes is not known. No base quality information exists; no much larger clone differs at one position. Ficoll-Paque density gradient centrifugation was the method used to isolate PBMCs. From V the trimming removes 2 bases and from J it removes 1 base, while the gene matches leave 5 bases of the junction unaccounted for. Inclusive of the bounding cysteine and phenylalanine, the CDR3 is 17 residues long. Only the CDR3 DNA stays, 51 bases, in frame from base 1. As encoded in the germline V gene, CDR1 is SGHVS while CDR2 is FQNEAQ. This sample was sequenced with an Illumina NovaSeq 6000. TCRalpha and TCRbeta cDNA libraries were constructed by 5'RACE with constant-segment primers, with sample barcodes and unique molecular identifiers being introduced. Trizol reagent was used to extract RNA from every sample. Library amplification was performed in two PCR steps, and a second sample barcode and Illumina TruSeq adapters were introduced in the second step. Libraries were sequenced on an Illumina NovaSeq with 2 x 150 bp paired-end reads. The published analysis was carried out like this. Reads were demultiplexed and collapsed into UMI-guided consensus sequences with migec v1.2.7. Using mixcr v2.1.11, UMI consensuses were aligned to TRA and TRB V and J templates and then assembled into clonotypes. Clonotypes were classified as expanded or contracted when called significant by both edgeR and NoisET, with noise models trained on biological replicates. For edgeR calls, a false discovery rate-adjusted p below 0.01 and a log2 fold-change threshold of 1 were applied. PCA with hierarchical clustering of max-normalized trajectories of the 1000 most abundant clonotypes was used as exploratory dynamics analysis. The CD4 or CD8 phenotype of responding clones was assigned using the separately sequenced CD4+ and CD8+ repertoires. Using fastp at Q25 and MiXCR, TCRdb reprocessed the public reads and kept productive beta chains. Each entry merges the rows of one CDR3 protein and shows their most common DNA and genes. TCRdb's processing, not the authors', yielded these V and J calls. The sample has a few hundred thousand distinct CDR3 sequences on record, less than 20% of them singletons. Roughly 20% of the sample is held by the ten biggest clonotypes.

The sequence derives from a man between 18 and 29 years old who had mild COVID-19 (a few samples of this study predate the infection). The sample titles of this study are shuffled in the database, so cell type and time point are left out; the donor was told from shared clones. The chain is assembled from TRBV7-8 and TRBJ1-5, and 10 junctional nucleotides match TRBD1. The material sequenced was PBMCs or a T cell subset sorted from them (not recorded which). The DNA sequence is as follows: TGTGCCAGCAGCTTAAGAGGGACAGGGGCCAGCAATCAGCCCCAGCATTTT. Translated, this gives CASSLRGTGASNQPQHF.